The sequence of this TCR beta chain was determined in a study of CD8 T cells in ankylosing spondylitis. TCRdb re-called the 5' RACE reads through MiXCR, storing one row per CDR3 protein. The sample comprises 150,000 to 200,000 distinct CDR3 sequences, about 18% of which are singletons, and over 7.5% rests with the top ten. Regarding this clonotype: A clone one base away is much larger, so this may be a read error.

The CDR3 covers 11 residues. Germline CDR1 is SGHVS and CDR2 is FQNEAQ. The V call is TRBV7-8, the J call TRBJ2-1, with D hard to call. The source material was blood, either unsorted or a sorted T cell fraction (not recorded which). The receptor comes from a male donor with ankylosing spondylitis or in good health (not recorded which). The chain's CDR3 is CTSSPSTEQFF. In DNA form, the CDR3 reads TGTACCAGCAGCCCCTCGACTGAGCAGTTCTTC. The whole variable domain, filled in from reference TRBV7-8 and TRBJ2-1, reads GAGVSQSPRYKVAKRGQDVALRCDPISGHVSLFWYQQALGQGPEFLTYFQNEAQLDKSGLPSDRFFAERPEGSVSTLKIQRTQQEDSAVYLCTSSPSTEQFFGPGTRLTVL.